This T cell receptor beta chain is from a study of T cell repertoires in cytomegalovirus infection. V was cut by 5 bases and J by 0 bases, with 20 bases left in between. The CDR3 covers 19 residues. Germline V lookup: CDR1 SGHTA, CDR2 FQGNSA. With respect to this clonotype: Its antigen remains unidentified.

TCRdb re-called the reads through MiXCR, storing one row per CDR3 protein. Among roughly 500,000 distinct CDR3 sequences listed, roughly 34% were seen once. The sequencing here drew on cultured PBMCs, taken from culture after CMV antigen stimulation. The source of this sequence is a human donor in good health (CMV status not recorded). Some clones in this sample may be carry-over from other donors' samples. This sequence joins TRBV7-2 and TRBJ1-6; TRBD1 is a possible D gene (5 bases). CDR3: CASSPFPMGRSSYNSPLHF. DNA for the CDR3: TGTGCCAGCAGCCCGTTCCCCATGGGACGGAGCTCCTATAATTCACCCCTCCACTTT.